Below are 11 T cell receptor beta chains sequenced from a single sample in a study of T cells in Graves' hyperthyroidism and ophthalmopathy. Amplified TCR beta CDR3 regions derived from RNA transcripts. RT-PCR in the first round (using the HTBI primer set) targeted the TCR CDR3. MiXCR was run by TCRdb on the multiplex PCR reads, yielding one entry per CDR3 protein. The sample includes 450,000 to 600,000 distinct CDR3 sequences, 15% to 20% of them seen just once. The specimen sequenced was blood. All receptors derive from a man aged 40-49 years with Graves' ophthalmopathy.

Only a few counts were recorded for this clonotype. This chain's CDR3 is CSARKGNLDYNSPLHF. CDR3 DNA sequence: TGCAGTGCTAGGAAGGGCAATTTAGACTATAATTCACCCCTCCACTTT. The chain employs TRBV20-1 and TRBJ1-6; D not certain. Trimming stripped 3 bases from V and 3 bases from J, with 15 bases between. The CDR3 length is 16 residues. Germline lookup yields CDR1 DFQATT and CDR2 SNEGSKA (reference sequence).

The DNA of the CDR3 is TGTGCCAGCAGTCCCTCGTCTACGCGCACTGAAGCTTTCTTT. Translating it yields CASSPSSTRTEAFF. This sequence joins TRBV12-3 or TRBV12-4 and TRBJ1-1; D not resolved. The CDR3 is made up of 14 amino acids. V was clipped by 5 bases and J by 4 bases, with 14 bases between them.

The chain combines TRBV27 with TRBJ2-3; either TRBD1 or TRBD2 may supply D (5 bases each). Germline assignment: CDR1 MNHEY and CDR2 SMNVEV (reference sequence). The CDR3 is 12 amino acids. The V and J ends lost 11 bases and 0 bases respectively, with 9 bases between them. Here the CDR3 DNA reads TGTGCCGCTCGGGACAGCACAGATACGCAGTATTTT. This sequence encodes CAARDSTDTQYF.

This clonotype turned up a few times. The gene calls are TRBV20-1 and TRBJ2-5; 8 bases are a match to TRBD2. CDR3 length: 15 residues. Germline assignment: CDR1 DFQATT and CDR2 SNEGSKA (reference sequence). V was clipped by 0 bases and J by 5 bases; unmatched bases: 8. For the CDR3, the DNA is TGCAGTGCTAGAGATCTACGGGAGGGCCGCGAGACCCAGTACTTC. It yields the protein CSARDLREGRETQYF.

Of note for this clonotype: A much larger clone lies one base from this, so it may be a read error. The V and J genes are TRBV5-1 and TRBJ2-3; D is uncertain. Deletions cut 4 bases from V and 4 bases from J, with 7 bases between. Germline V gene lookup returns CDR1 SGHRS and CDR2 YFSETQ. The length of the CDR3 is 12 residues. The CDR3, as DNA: TGCGCCAGCAGCCCACCTCCAGATACGCAGTATTTT. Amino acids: CASSPPPDTQYF.

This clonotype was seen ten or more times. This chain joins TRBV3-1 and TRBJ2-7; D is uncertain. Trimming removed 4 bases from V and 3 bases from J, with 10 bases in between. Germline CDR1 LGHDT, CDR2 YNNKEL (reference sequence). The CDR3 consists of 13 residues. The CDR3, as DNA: TGTGCCAGCAGCCGTTTCGGCAGCTACGAGCAGTACTTC. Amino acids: CASSRFGSYEQYF.

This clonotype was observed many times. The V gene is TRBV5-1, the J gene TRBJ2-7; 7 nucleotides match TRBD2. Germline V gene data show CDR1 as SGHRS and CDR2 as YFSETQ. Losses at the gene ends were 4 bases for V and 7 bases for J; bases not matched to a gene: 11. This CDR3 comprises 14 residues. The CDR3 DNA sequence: TGCGCCAGCAGCACCTGGGGAGCGGGGCAGGAGCAGTACTTC. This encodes CASSTWGAGQEQYF.

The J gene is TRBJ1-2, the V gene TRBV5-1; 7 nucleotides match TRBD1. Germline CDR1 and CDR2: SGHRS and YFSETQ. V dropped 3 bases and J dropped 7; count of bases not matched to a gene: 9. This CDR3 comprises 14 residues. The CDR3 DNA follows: TGCGCCAGCAGCTCCCCCGGGACAGAGACTGGCTACACCTTC. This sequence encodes CASSSPGTETGYTF.

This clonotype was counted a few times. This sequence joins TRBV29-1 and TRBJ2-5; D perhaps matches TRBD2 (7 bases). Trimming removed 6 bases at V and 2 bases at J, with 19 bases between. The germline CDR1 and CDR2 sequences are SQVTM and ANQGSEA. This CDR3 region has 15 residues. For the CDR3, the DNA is TGCAGCGTCGGCTTAGCGAGGGGGGGTCAAGAGACCCAGTACTTC. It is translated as CSVGLARGGQETQYF.

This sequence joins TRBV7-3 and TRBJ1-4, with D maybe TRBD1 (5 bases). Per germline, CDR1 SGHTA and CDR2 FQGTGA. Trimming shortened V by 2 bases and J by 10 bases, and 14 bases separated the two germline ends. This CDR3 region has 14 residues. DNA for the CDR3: TGTGCCAGCAGCTTAGACTGGGGGAACGGAAAACTGTTTTTT. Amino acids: CASSLDWGNGKLFF.

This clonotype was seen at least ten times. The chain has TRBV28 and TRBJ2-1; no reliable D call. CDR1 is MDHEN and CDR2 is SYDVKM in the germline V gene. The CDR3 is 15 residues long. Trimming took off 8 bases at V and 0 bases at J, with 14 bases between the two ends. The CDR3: CASGLGSSSYNEQFF. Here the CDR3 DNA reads TGTGCCAGCGGGTTGGGCAGCAGCTCCTACAATGAGCAGTTCTTC.